Shown below are 18 T cell receptor beta chains from a single sample sequenced in a study of blood T cell repertoires in COVID-19. Profiling relied on immunoSEQ multiplex PCR, and the TCRdb table lists in-frame clones only, not all of them. Seen here are some 64,000 clones, more than 60% observed once, and the top ten hold about 20%. The sample taken for sequencing was peripheral blood. These receptor sequences come from a man in his 60s with acute or convalescent COVID-19.

The CDR3 coding sequence is TGTGCCAGCAGTTTGCGAGGGTTGAACACTGAAGCTTTCTTT. Translation: CASSLRGLNTEAFF. The chain combines TRBV27 with TRBJ1-1; D is unclear. V was cut by 3 bases and J by 0 bases, with 8 bases left in between. CDR3 length: 14 amino acids. Germline values: CDR1 MNHEY, CDR2 SMNVEV (reference sequence).

This chain joins TRBV18 and TRBJ2-1; 11 bases fit TRBD2. Germline CDR1 KGHSH, CDR2 LQKENI. This CDR3 has 16 residues. The V and J ends lost 2 bases and 1 base, in that order; junction bases with no gene match: 1. The CDR3 here is CASSPIAGGSYNEQFF. The DNA of the CDR3 is TGTGCCAGCTCACCAATAGCGGGAGGGTCCTACAATGAGCAGTTCTTC. The full variable domain, its missing parts supplied by reference TRBV18 and TRBJ2-1, is NAGVMQNPRHLVRRRGQEARLRCSPMKGHSHVYWYRQLPEEGLKFMVYLQKENIIDESGMPKERFSAEFPKEGPSILRIQQVVRGDSAAYFCASSPIAGGSYNEQFFGPGTRLTVL.

The V and J genes are TRBV19 and TRBJ2-7; no clear D gene. V dropped 5 bases and J dropped 0 bases, with 11 bases sitting between them. The CDR3 extends over 14 amino acids. Germline CDR1 is LNHDA and CDR2 is SQIVND (reference sequence). The CDR3 sequence: CASSRERSSYEQYF. The CDR3 DNA sequence: TGTGCCAGTAGTCGAGAGAGAAGCTCCTACGAGCAGTACTTC.

The chain couples TRBV28 to TRBJ2-1; D is unresolved. V lost 5 bases and J 4 bases, leaving 6 bases between the germline ends. Germline CDR1 MDHEN, CDR2 SYDVKM. The CDR3 sequence is 12 residues long. The CDR3 protein is CASSTLYNEQFF. The CDR3 DNA sequence: TGTGCCAGCAGTACTCTTTACAATGAGCAGTTCTTC.

This clone was seen a handful of times. The chain carries TRBV19 and TRBJ2-7; 7 bases line up with TRBD2. The CDR3 has 15 residues. Germline loops: CDR1 LNHDA, CDR2 SQIVND (reference sequence). V shed 5 bases and J 5 bases; nucleotides not matched to a gene: 12. The CDR3 is CASSSGGRRGDEQYF. The DNA of the CDR3 is TGTGCCAGTAGTTCCGGGGGGAGAAGAGGAGACGAGCAGTACTTC.

This sequence joins TRBV19 and TRBJ2-7, with a weak D call TRBD2 (6 bases). V lost 5 bases and J lost 3, with 14 bases in between. The CDR3 is 14 residues long. Germline CDR1 LNHDA, CDR2 SQIVND (reference sequence). As DNA, the CDR3 is TGTGCCAGTAGTCTTTCCGGGACTGACTACGAGCAGTACTTC. Amino acid sequence: CASSLSGTDYEQYF.

Notes on this clone: One junction end disagrees with the germline gene, perhaps due to a read error. Distinct nucleotide sequences in the sample also encode this CDR3. The chain carries TRBV3-1 (or the pseudogene TRBV3-2) and TRBJ2-3; TRBD2 matches 7 bases. The CDR3 contains 18 residues. In germline, CDR1 is LGHDT, CDR2 YNNKEL (reference sequence). This chain's CDR3 is CASSQDAPGGGFTDTQYF. CDR3 sequence (DNA): TGTGCCAGCAGTCAAGACGCCCCGGGCGGGGGATTCACAGATACGCAGTATTTT.

Judged by abundance, this clone is medium-sized. The same CDR3 is also encoded by other DNA sequences in this sample. The chain uses TRBV18 and TRBJ2-5, with unresolved D. With 3 bases removed from V and 5 bases from J, the gap between germline ends came to 4 bases. The germline V gene has CDR1 KGHSH and CDR2 LQKENI. The CDR3 is 11 amino acids. The CDR3 spells CASSPAETQYF. The DNA of the CDR3 is TGTGCCAGCTCACCGGCCGAGACCCAGTACTTC.

The chain has TRBV3-1 (or the pseudogene TRBV3-2) and TRBJ1-1; maybe TRBD1 (5 bases). The CDR3 has 13 residues. The germline gives CDR1 LGHDT, CDR2 YNNKEL (reference sequence). Deletions cut 1 base from V and 11 bases from J, with 14 bases between. Here the CDR3 DNA reads TGTGCCAGCAGCCAAGTCGGGGGGACGGGGGCTTTCTTT. It encodes CASSQVGGTGAFF.

The V and J genes are TRBV3-1 (or the pseudogene TRBV3-2) and TRBJ2-2; weak D call: TRBD1 (6 bases). Germline CDR1 and CDR2: LGHDT and YNNKEL (reference sequence). The ends were cut back, 7 bases at V and 1 base at J, with 10 bases in the middle. This CDR3 has 14 residues. The CDR3 here is CASTRDKNTGELFF. CDR3 sequence (DNA): TGTGCCAGCACCCGGGACAAGAACACCGGGGAGCTGTTTTTT.

This clone was counted many times. This chain joins TRBV2 and TRBJ2-5, with D tentatively TRBD2 (5 bases). CDR3 length: 16 residues. The V gene lost 4 bases and the J gene lost 2 bases, with 17 bases spanning the gap. In germline, CDR1 is SNHLY, CDR2 FYNNEI. Written as DNA, the CDR3 is TGTGCCAGCAGTGGAAGGAAGCGGAGTATTCAAGAGACCCAGTACTTC. Translation: CASSGRKRSIQETQYF.

V usage is TRBV6-6 and J usage is TRBJ2-7; D gene uncertain. Germline V CDR1 and CDR2: MNHNY, SVGAGI (reference sequence). This CDR3 is 12 amino acids long. Trimming left V 7 bases short and J 4 bases short, with 11 bases between. The CDR3 DNA reads as TGTGCCAGCACACAGACATCTTACGAGCAGTACTTC. Amino acids: CASTQTSYEQYF.

The V and J genes are TRBV30 and TRBJ1-5; D remains unclear. This CDR3 region has 16 residues. Germline assignment: CDR1 GTSNPN and CDR2 SVGIG (reference sequence). Deletions cut 3 bases from V and 6 bases from J, with 21 bases between. CDR3 in DNA: TGTGCCTGGAGCGCGGACTCATCCTTGGCCGGTCAGCCCCAGCATTTT. Amino acid sequence: CAWSADSSLAGQPQHF.

CDR3 protein: CATSEAGLAGGSSYNEQFF. In DNA form, the CDR3 reads TGTGCCACCAGTGAAGCGGGACTAGCGGGAGGGAGCTCCTACAATGAGCAGTTCTTC. The chain joins TRBV24-1 to TRBJ2-1; 16 bases map to TRBD2. The CDR3 has 19 amino acids. Germline trimming cut 4 bases from V and 0 bases from J; bases unmatched to any gene: 5. The germline V gene has CDR1 KGHDR and CDR2 SFDVKD.

The V and J genes are TRBV10-3 and TRBJ2-3; 7 bases are shared with TRBD2. Germline trimming cut 2 bases from V and 3 bases from J; bases unmatched to any gene: 14. The CDR3 is 18 residues long. Germline V gives CDR1 ENHRY, CDR2 SYGVKD. The CDR3 loop reads CAISERGVEGFRTDTQYF. The CDR3 nucleotides are TGTGCCATCAGTGAGCGGGGGGTTGAGGGGTTCCGGACAGATACGCAGTATTTT.

The J gene is TRBJ2-1, the V gene TRBV29-1; tentative D call: TRBD1 (6 bases). This CDR3 region has 13 residues. With 6 bases removed from V and 5 bases from J, the gap between germline ends came to 14 bases. Germline loops: CDR1 SQVTM, CDR2 ANQGSEA. The CDR3 nucleotides read TGCAGCGTAGACAGGACGGAGAACAATGAGCAGTTCTTC. It is translated as CSVDRTENNEQFF.

J is TRBJ2-3 and V is TRBV12-3 or TRBV12-4; weak D call: TRBD1 (5 bases). The V and J ends lost 1 base and 14 bases respectively, with 13 bases between them. The CDR3 has 12 residues. CDR3 bases: TGTGCCAGCAGTTTAGGGGTCAGGGATTGGTATTTT. This translates into CASSLGVRDWYF.

J is TRBJ2-1 and V is TRBV19; TRBD2 is a possible D gene (5 bases). Germline V CDR1 and CDR2: LNHDA, SQIVND (reference sequence). The CDR3 covers 15 residues. V lost 7 bases and J lost 0, with 13 bases in between. CDR3 in amino acids: CASTWSGSSYNEQFF. The CDR3 nucleotides read TGTGCCAGTACCTGGAGCGGTAGCTCCTACAATGAGCAGTTCTTC.